These 5 T cell receptor beta chains came from one sample sequenced in a study of shared T cell receptors in the human thymus. The repertoire was sequenced with immunoSEQ multiplex PCR; TCRdb's copy has only in-frame clones and lacks some. In the table there are more than 550,000 clones, about 90% of which are singletons. This same sample was also taken into another study, of human thymus T cells.

The sequenced sample consisted of thymocytes. All receptors come from a boy under two years old with a congenital heart defect.

The chain is built from TRBV7-2 and TRBJ2-2; 9 nucleotides agree with TRBD1. There are 16 residues in the CDR3. CDR1 is SGHTA and CDR2 is FQGNSA in the germline V gene. After removal of 2 bases from V and 7 bases from J, the junction contained 8 bases not matched to a gene. CDR3 protein: CASSLPKDRGIGELFF. CDR3 bases: TGTGCCAGCAGCTTACCGAAGGACAGGGGAATCGGGGAGCTGTTTTTT.

The rearrangement joins TRBV4-3 to TRBJ1-6; the D is unclear. V dropped 4 bases and J dropped 8 bases, with 15 bases sitting between them. CDR1 LGHNA and CDR2 YSLEER come from the germline V gene. The CDR3 extends over 15 amino acids. The CDR3 DNA reads TGCGCCAGCAGCCCCTATGAGAGGGTCGATTCACCCCTCCACTTT. Translating it yields CASSPYERVDSPLHF.

Notes on this clone: The sample holds other DNA sequences that translate to the same CDR3. V gene TRBV6-5 combines with J gene TRBJ2-1; 7 bases match TRBD2. V was pared by 3 bases and J by 4 bases, with 9 bases of the junction left unmatched. Looked up from germline, CDR1 is MNHEY and CDR2 is SVGAGI. The CDR3 extends over 16 amino acids. The DNA for the CDR3 is TGTGCCAGCAGTTATTCGGGGGAGGGAGATTACAATGAGCAGTTCTTC. Its translation is CASSYSGEGDYNEQFF.

The rearrangement joins TRBV27 to TRBJ2-7; 8 bases are shared with TRBD1. CDR1 is MNHEY and CDR2 is SMNVEV in the germline V gene (reference sequence). The CDR3 runs to 19 residues. The trim removed 2 bases at V and 3 bases at J, leaving 18 bases unmatched. The CDR3 region is CASSLSPTPRQGINYEQYF. DNA for the CDR3: TGTGCCAGCAGTTTAAGCCCGACTCCAAGACAGGGGATAAACTACGAGCAGTACTTC.

V gene TRBV7-9 combines with J gene TRBJ2-1; 11 nucleotides agree with TRBD2. The germline V gene has CDR1 SEHNR and CDR2 FQNEAQ (reference sequence). V lost 5 bases and J lost 8; bases outside the gene matches: 14. This CDR3 spans 17 amino acids. The CDR3, as DNA: TGTGCCAGCAGCCTGAAAATACTAGCGGGGGACAGGGATGAGCAGTTCTTC. Protein: CASSLKILAGDRDEQFF.